Listed below are T cell receptor beta chains from one sample, sequenced in a study of identical twins. TCRdb re-called the 5' RACE reads through MiXCR, storing one row per CDR3 protein. Of about 530,000 distinct CDR3 sequences in the sample, about 16% were seen once. These data are also associated with another study on yellow fever vaccine responses in identical twins.

The sequenced sample was CD4+ T cells sorted from blood. These receptors all come from a woman aged 18-35 years in good health. Each CDR3 is given with its conserved first and last residue. D genes are given only for firm matches. For some rows the clone size is stated as once, few or many, or as a class when expanded; others skip it.

clone_size,d_call,j_call,v_call,cdr3_nt,cdr3_aa
few,TRBD1,TRBJ1-2,TRBV7-3,TGTGCCAGCAGCTCGCTCGACAGGGGATCGGACTATGGCTACACCTTC,CASSSLDRGSDYGYTF
NA,TRBD1,TRBJ2-3,TRBV20-1,TGCAGTGGCCCTGCAGGGGGTAGCACAGATACGCAGTATTTT,CSGPAGGSTDTQYF
few,NA,TRBJ2-1,TRBV29-1,TGCAGCGTTGAGGTCGCACAGGGCAAGACTGTAACGCAGTTCTTC,CSVEVAQGKTVTQFF
few,TRBD1,TRBJ2-1,TRBV2,TGTGCCAGCAGGGGACAGGGTTTAGGGTCCAATGAGCAGTTCTTC,CASRGQGLGSNEQFF
NA,TRBD2,TRBJ2-5,TRBV20-1,TGCAGTGCCCTCACCCCACTAGCGGGAGAAGAGACCCAGTACTTC,CSALTPLAGEETQYF
many,NA,TRBJ2-1,TRBV7-9,TGTGCCAGCAGGGCCCTCGGCAATGAGCAGTTCTTC,CASRALGNEQFF
NA,NA,TRBJ2-7,TRBV20-1,TGCAGTGCTAGAGATGGTGCCGGGGTTTCGCGCTCCTACGAGCAGTACTTC,CSARDGAGVSRSYEQYF
few,TRBD2,TRBJ2-2,TRBV11-2,TGTGCCAGCAGCTTAGATGAGGGGCTAGCGGGAGTGAACACCGGGGAGCTGTTTTTT,CASSLDEGLAGVNTGELFF
NA,NA,TRBJ1-4,TRBV20-1,TGCAGCTGCAGGCGTAATGAAAAACTGTTTTTT,CSCRRNEKLFF
few,NA,TRBJ2-5,TRBV5-1,TGCGCCAGCAGCGGTCGGGATGGGACAGAGACCCAGTACTTC,CASSGRDGTETQYF
few,NA,TRBJ2-4,TRBV11-2,TGTGCCAGCAGCTTAGACCCTAAGGGAACCATAGCCAAAAACATTCAGTACTTC,CASSLDPKGTIAKNIQYF
NA,TRBD1,TRBJ1-1,TRBV5-1,TGCGCCAGCAGCAACGGACAGGAGAACACTGAAGCTTTCTTT,CASSNGQENTEAFF
NA,TRBD2,TRBJ2-1,TRBV12-3/TRBV12-4,TGTGCCAGCAGACCAATAGGACTAGGCAATGAGCAGTTCTTC,CASRPIGLGNEQFF
few,NA,TRBJ2-3,TRBV5-5,TGTGCCAGCAGCTTGCGGGGAACAGGAATAACTAGCACAGATACGCAGTATTTT,CASSLRGTGITSTDTQYF
NA,NA,TRBJ2-1,TRBV28,TGTGCCAGCAGTTTTTTCCAGGGGCACGGAGAGGGATACAATGAGCAGTTCTTC,CASSFFQGHGEGYNEQFF
NA,TRBD1,TRBJ1-2,TRBV7-6,TGTGCCAGCAGCCCAGGGGGGGATGGCTACACCTTC,CASSPGGDGYTF
many,TRBD1,TRBJ2-1,TRBV12-3/TRBV12-4,TGTGCCAGCAGTCAGACAGGGGCCAATGAGCAGTTCTTC,CASSQTGANEQFF
few,NA,TRBJ2-7,TRBV20-1,TGCAGTGCCGGCGAGAAGGGCCTCGAGCAGTACTTC,CSAGEKGLEQYF
once,NA,TRBJ2-7,TRBV20-1,TGCAGTGCTCTAGACCGGGCAGGGGAATCCAAGTACTTC,CSALDRAGESKYF
few,NA,TRBJ2-3,TRBV28,TGTGCCAGCAGTTTGACGGGGTTGGGCACAGATACGCAGTATTTT,CASSLTGLGTDTQYF
many,NA,TRBJ1-6,TRBV15,TGTGCCACCAGCAGAGAGGGATATTGGAATTCACCCCTCCACTTT,CATSREGYWNSPLHF
NA,TRBD2,TRBJ2-2,TRBV6-1,TGTGCCAGCAGTGACATAAGCGGGAGTACTGGGGAGCTGTTTTTT,CASSDISGSTGELFF
NA,TRBD2,TRBJ2-2,TRBV2,TGTGCCAGCACCCCGGGACTAGGAGGCACCGGGGAGCTGTTTTTT,CASTPGLGGTGELFF
NA,TRBD2,TRBJ2-1,TRBV29-1,TGCAGCGTGGGTGGGCTAGCGGGAGGGTGGGACAATGAGCAGTTCTTC,CSVGGLAGGWDNEQFF
few,NA,TRBJ1-4,TRBV6-5,TGTGCCAGCAGTTACGGGTGGGGGGACCAACTGTTTTTT,CASSYGWGDQLFF
few,TRBD1,TRBJ1-2,TRBV5-1,TGCGCCAGCAGCGGACAGGCCTCGGGCTATGGCTACACCTTC,CASSGQASGYGYTF
few,NA,TRBJ2-2,TRBV4-1,TGCGCCAGCAGCCAAGTAAGGGGGGGGCTTGTCACCGGGGAGCTGTTTTTT,CASSQVRGGLVTGELFF
NA,TRBD2,TRBJ2-1,TRBV28,TGTGCCAGCAGTTTACTTGCAGCGGGGTCCTACAATGAGCAGTTCTTC,CASSLLAAGSYNEQFF
NA,NA,TRBJ2-3,TRBV6-2/TRBV6-3,TGTGCCAGCAGTTACGACCGACTGGGGGCCGTACCAGATACGCAGTATTTT,CASSYDRLGAVPDTQYF
NA,NA,TRBJ2-1,TRBV2,TGTGCCAGCAGTGAAGAGACTACTAATGAGCAGTTCTTC,CASSEETTNEQFF
few,NA,TRBJ1-1,TRBV12-3/TRBV12-4,TGTGCCAGCAGTTTCAGGGAGCAACACACTGAAGCTTTCTTT,CASSFREQHTEAFF
NA,NA,TRBJ2-5,TRBV5-1,TGCGCCAGCAGCTCGCGGGTAGGCGGCGAGACCCAGTACTTC,CASSSRVGGETQYF
NA,TRBD2,TRBJ2-3,TRBV6-4,TGTGCCAGCAGTGACCGCCCTAGCGGACCCACAGATACGCAGTATTTT,CASSDRPSGPTDTQYF
many,NA,TRBJ1-6,TRBV20-1,TGCAGTGCTAGGGATCCATATAATTCACCCCTCCACTTT,CSARDPYNSPLHF
NA,TRBD1,TRBJ2-5,TRBV27,TGTGCCAGCAGTTTATTTGAAAGGGGGCCTGGTAAAGAGACCCAGTACTTC,CASSLFERGPGKETQYF
many,NA,TRBJ2-3,TRBV12-3/TRBV12-4,TGTGCCAGCAGTTTGGATACGCAGTATTTT,CASSLDTQYF
few,TRBD2,TRBJ2-1,TRBV20-1,TGCAGTGCTTATAGCGGGTCCTACAATGAGCAGTTCTTC,CSAYSGSYNEQFF
NA,TRBD2,TRBJ2-3,TRBV5-1,TGCGCCAGCAGCGCCTTAGCGGGAGGGCCGTCAGATACGCAGTATTTT,CASSALAGGPSDTQYF
few,NA,TRBJ2-1,TRBV5-1,TGCGCCAGCAGCTTGGGGACTCCCTCCTACAATGAGCAGTTCTTC,CASSLGTPSYNEQFF
NA,NA,TRBJ2-5,TRBV20-1,TGCAGTGCTAGAGATCGGGGGGCGGGAGAGACCCAGTACTTC,CSARDRGAGETQYF
NA,NA,TRBJ1-5,TRBV12-3/TRBV12-4,TGTGCCAGCAGTCCCCGTAACAGTAGAGATCAGCCCCAGCATTTT,CASSPRNSRDQPQHF
NA,TRBD2,TRBJ2-1,TRBV20-1,TGCAGGCTTAGCGGGAGTCTCAATGAGCAGTTCTTC,CRLSGSLNEQFF
few,TRBD2,TRBJ2-1,TRBV20-1,TGCAGTGCTACCAGACTAGCGGTCGCGGAGCAGTTCTTC,CSATRLAVAEQFF
NA,TRBD2,TRBJ2-3,TRBV11-1,TGTGCCAGCAGCCAAAGGCGGGAGCCTATGGGGACCACAGATACGCAGTATTTT,CASSQRREPMGTTDTQYF